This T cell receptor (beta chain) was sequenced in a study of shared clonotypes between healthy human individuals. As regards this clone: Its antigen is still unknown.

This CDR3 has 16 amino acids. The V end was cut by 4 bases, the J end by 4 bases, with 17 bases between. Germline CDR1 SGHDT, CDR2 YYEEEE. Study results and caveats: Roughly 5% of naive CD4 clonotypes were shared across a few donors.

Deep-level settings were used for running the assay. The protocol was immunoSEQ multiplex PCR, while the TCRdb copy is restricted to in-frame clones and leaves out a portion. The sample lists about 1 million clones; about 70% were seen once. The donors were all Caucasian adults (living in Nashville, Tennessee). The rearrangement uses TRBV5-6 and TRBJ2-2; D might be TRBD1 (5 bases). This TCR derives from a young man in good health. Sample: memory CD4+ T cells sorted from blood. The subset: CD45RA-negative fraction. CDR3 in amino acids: CASSADSGRSTGELFF. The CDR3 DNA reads TGTGCCAGCAGCGCTGACAGTGGAAGAAGCACCGGGGAGCTGTTTTTT. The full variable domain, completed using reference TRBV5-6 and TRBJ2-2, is DAGVTQSPTHLIKTRGQQVTLRCSPKSGHDTVSWYQQALGQGPQFIFQYYEEEERQRGNFPDRFSGHQFPNYSSELNVNALLLGDSALYLCASSADSGRSTGELFFGEGSRLTVL.